A single sample gave rise to the 29 T cell receptor beta chains below, sequenced in a study of T cell changes during pregnancy in multiple sclerosis. Assay used: immunoSEQ multiplex PCR; TCRdb lists only in-frame clones, some missing. The repertoire has about 60,000 clones, 93% of them found once; the top ten carry 3% to 4.5%. The specimen comprised CD8+ T cells from peripheral blood mononuclear cells, sampled in the second trimester of pregnancy. The receptors originated from a female donor with multiple sclerosis, enrolled in a pregnancy study.

The chain carries TRBV9 and TRBJ2-3; D is ambiguous. Germline V lookup: CDR1 SGDLS, CDR2 YYNGEE. The CDR3 consists of 12 residues. V lost 4 bases, J lost 4 bases, and 7 bases lay in between. CDR3 coding DNA: TGTGCCAGCAGCCCCCGGGCAGATACGCAGTATTTT. Its protein is CASSPRADTQYF.

This rearrangement joins TRBV2 to TRBJ2-1, with 10 bases that match TRBD2. V trimming: 4 bases; J trimming: 3 bases; junction bases outside the gene matches: 6. This CDR3 is 16 amino acids long. Germline assignment: CDR1 SNHLY and CDR2 FYNNEI. The CDR3 region has the DNA TGTGCCAGCAGTGGAGCTCTAGCGGGGGACTACAATGAGCAGTTCTTC. Protein sequence: CASSGALAGDYNEQFF.

The V and J genes are TRBV7-6 and TRBJ2-7, with D possibly TRBD1 on 6 matching bases. The V gene lost 4 bases and the J gene lost 2 bases, with 15 bases spanning the gap. CDR1 and CDR2 from the germline V gene are SGHVS and FNYEAQ. The CDR3 is 15 residues long. DNA of the CDR3: TGTGCCAGCAGCTCAAAACAGGGAACGGCCTACGAGCAGTACTTC. Amino acid sequence: CASSSKQGTAYEQYF.

The chain employs TRBV4-1 and TRBJ2-7, with 8 nucleotides matching TRBD2. This CDR3 region has 16 residues. V gave up 0 bases and J gave up 3 bases; unmatched junction bases: 7. CDR1 and CDR2 (germline): MGHRA, YSYEKL. The CDR3 sequence is CASSQDILAGYYEQYF. The CDR3 nucleotides read TGCGCCAGCAGCCAAGATATCCTAGCGGGCTACTACGAGCAGTACTTC.

This clone was counted once. The gene calls are TRBV9 and TRBJ2-5; 13 bases are shared with TRBD2. J gave up 3 bases and V 3 bases, and 2 bases lay outside the gene matches. Germline CDR1 SGDLS, CDR2 YYNGEE. This CDR3 is 15 amino acids long. Here the CDR3 reads CASSATSGGEETQYF. For the CDR3, the DNA is TGTGCCAGCAGCGCCACTAGCGGGGGGGAAGAGACCCAGTACTTC.

The chain couples TRBV7-3 to TRBJ2-7; TRBD1 matches 9 bases. The CDR3 loop spans 15 amino acids. J gave up 1 base and V 3 bases, and 4 bases lay outside the gene matches. Germline V gene data show CDR1 as SGHTA and CDR2 as FQGTGA. For the CDR3, the DNA is TGTGCCAGCAGCTTGTCGACAGGGGGGTCCTACGAGCAGTACTTC. Amino acids: CASSLSTGGSYEQYF.

The chain employs TRBV11-2 and TRBJ2-7; D possibly corresponds to TRBD1 (7 bases). Trimming shortened V by 1 base and J by 7 bases, and 26 bases separated the two germline ends. CDR1 and CDR2 (germline): SGHAT, FQNNGV. The CDR3 is 18 residues long. DNA of the CDR3: TGTGCCAGCAGCTTAGCCCCTGGGACAGTTTGGGACTCGGGGGAGCAGTACTTC. This translates into CASSLAPGTVWDSGEQYF.

The chain carries TRBV7-2 and TRBJ1-2; 8 bases are shared with TRBD1. Germline CDR1 and CDR2: SGHTA and FQGNSA. This CDR3 is built from 15 residues. The V and J ends lost 5 bases and 4 bases, in that order; junction bases with no gene match: 9. In DNA form, the CDR3 reads TGTGCCAGCAGCCCCCCCAGGGGGCCCTTCTATGGCTACACCTTC. Amino acids: CASSPPRGPFYGYTF. Using reference TRBV7-2 and TRBJ1-2 for the parts outside the CDR3, the full variable domain is GAGVSQSPSNKVTEKGKDVELRCDPISGHTALYWYRQSLGQGLEFLIYFQGNSAPDKSGLPSDRFSAERTGGSVSTLTIQRTQQEDSAVYLCASSPPRGPFYGYTFGSGTRLTVV.

V is TRBV4-2 and J is TRBJ2-1; a possible D gene is TRBD2 (6 bases). The CDR3 covers 16 residues. Germline CDR1 reads LGHNA; CDR2 reads YNFKEQ. Trimming took 4 bases from V and 2 from J, leaving 15 bases between them. The CDR3 nucleotides read TGTGCCAGCAGCCCCTGGAGTAGCGGCACCTACAATGAGCAGTTCTTC. This encodes CASSPWSSGTYNEQFF.

Remarks on this clone: Additional DNA sequences in this sample encode the identical CDR3. This chain connects TRBV4-1 to TRBJ1-1; D perhaps matches TRBD1 (5 bases). The CDR3 loop spans 13 amino acids. Trimming took 1 base from V and 4 from J, leaving 7 bases between them. CDR1 is MGHRA and CDR2 is YSYEKL in the germline V gene. The DNA for the CDR3 is TGCGCCAGCAGCCAAGTAAGGGGCACTGAAGCTTTCTTT. It encodes CASSQVRGTEAFF.

CDR3 DNA sequence: TGTGCCAGCAGCCTAGGTTTCAACTATGGCTACACCTTC. This translates into CASSLGFNYGYTF. The rearrangement uses TRBV7-3 and TRBJ1-2; D gene uncertain. CDR3 length: 13 residues. Germline values: CDR1 SGHTA, CDR2 FQGTGA. Trimming took off 5 bases at V and 2 bases at J, with 9 bases between the two ends.

This clone has a single count. The CDR3 spells CASRKAGYQPQHF. DNA of the CDR3: TGTGCCAGCAGGAAGGCAGGCTATCAGCCCCAGCATTTT. The chain joins TRBV6-1 to TRBJ1-5; D gene ambiguous. Trimming stripped 6 bases from V and 5 bases from J, with 11 bases between. Per the germline V gene, CDR1 is MNHNS and CDR2 is SASEGT. CDR3 length: 13 amino acids.

The chain is built from TRBV27 and TRBJ2-7; possibly TRBD1 for D (6 bases). V shed 2 bases and J shed 1 base, with 15 bases lying between them. CDR1 is MNHEY and CDR2 is SMNVEV in the germline V gene (reference sequence). CDR3 length equals 16 residues. The chain's CDR3 is CASSLRWGHISYEQYF. The DNA of the CDR3 is TGTGCCAGCAGTTTAAGATGGGGACATATTTCCTACGAGCAGTACTTC.

This clone has just one count. The chain links TRBV4-1 to TRBJ2-5; no firm D call. The last part of the DNA fits TRBJ2-7 better; the J call may be wrong. This CDR3 has 14 amino acids. CDR1 and CDR2 from the germline V gene are MGHRA and YSYEKL. This CDR3 reads CASSPRASTYEQYF. The CDR3 DNA follows: TGCGCCAGCAGCCCCCGAGCGAGTACCTACGAGCAGTACTTC.

V is TRBV27 and J is TRBJ2-7, with D maybe TRBD1 (6 bases). V lost 6 bases and J 4 bases, leaving 7 bases between the germline ends. Germline V lookup: CDR1 MNHEY, CDR2 SMNVEV (reference sequence). The CDR3 is 11 amino acids. CDR3 coding DNA: TGTGCCAGCAGCACAGGGTACGAGCAGTACTTC. Its translation is CASSTGYEQYF.

The rearrangement joins TRBV27 to TRBJ2-3; TRBD2 agrees at 7 bases. V was clipped by 4 bases and J by 2 bases; unmatched bases: 15. The CDR3 spans 18 residues. From germline, CDR1 is MNHEY and CDR2 SMNVEV (reference sequence). This CDR3 is CASSSFGERGTDTDTQYF. The CDR3 nucleotides are TGTGCCAGCAGTTCTTTCGGGGAGCGGGGAACTGACACAGATACGCAGTATTTT.

The genes are TRBV27 and TRBJ2-7; 10 positions agree with TRBD2. The CDR3 runs 15 residues. The germline gives CDR1 MNHEY, CDR2 SMNVEV (reference sequence). V dropped 6 bases and J dropped 2; count of bases not matched to a gene: 7. The CDR3 region has the DNA TGTGCCAGCAGCCTTACAGCGGGAGGGACCTACGAGCAGTACTTC. It codes for CASSLTAGGTYEQYF.

V gene TRBV11-2 combines with J gene TRBJ2-7, with TRBD1 matching over 8 bases. The V gene's germline CDR1 is SGHAT and CDR2 FQNNGV. The CDR3 has 15 amino acids. V shed 3 bases and J 3 bases; nucleotides not matched to a gene: 7. The CDR3 sequence is CASSFGTGGGYEQYF. DNA for the CDR3: TGTGCCAGCAGCTTCGGCACAGGGGGTGGCTACGAGCAGTACTTC.

This clone appeared once. J is TRBJ2-7 and V is TRBV7-6; no clear D. CDR1 SGHVS and CDR2 FNYEAQ come from the germline V gene. The CDR3 has 13 residues. V was clipped by 1 base and J by 2 bases, with 6 bases between them. The CDR3 DNA is TGTGCCAGCAGCTTAGGCACAGCCTACGAGCAGTACTTC. It yields the protein CASSLGTAYEQYF.

The V and J genes are TRBV27 and TRBJ2-4; 7 bases map to TRBD1. V was clipped by 2 bases and J by 7 bases; unmatched bases: 11. The length of the CDR3 is 16 residues. Germline V gives CDR1 MNHEY, CDR2 SMNVEV (reference sequence). CDR3 coding DNA: TGTGCCAGCAGTTTACGGGTAGTACAGGGGCTTAACATTCAGTACTTC. As protein: CASSLRVVQGLNIQYF.

This clone was recorded once. This chain uses TRBV4-3 with TRBJ1-2, with TRBD1 as a possible D gene (5 bases). The CDR3 totals 15 residues. CDR1 is LGHNA and CDR2 is YSLEER in the germline V gene. The V end was cut by 0 bases, the J end by 8 bases, with 16 bases between. CDR3 sequence reads: CASSQDRTGPRGYTF. CDR3 bases: TGCGCCAGCAGCCAAGATCGAACAGGACCGCGGGGCTACACCTTC.

The genes are TRBV13 and TRBJ1-1; possible D gene TRBD1, 6 bases. The CDR3 loop spans 15 amino acids. Between the trimmed V and J ends, which lost 3 bases and 4 bases, there was a span of 15 bases. Germline-derived CDR1 and CDR2 are PRHDT and FYEKMQ (reference sequence). This CDR3 is CASSFRGRGATEAFF. As DNA, the CDR3 is TGTGCCAGCAGCTTCCGCGGGAGGGGGGCCACTGAAGCTTTCTTT.

V usage is TRBV19 and J usage is TRBJ2-7; 10 bases are shared with TRBD1. The CDR3 length is 15 residues. Germline V gene sequence: CDR1 LNHDA, CDR2 SQIVND (reference sequence). V trimming: 5 bases; J trimming: 9 bases; junction bases outside the gene matches: 13. The CDR3 DNA follows: TGTGCCAGTAGTGTTGCTGTGACAGGGGGCAGGGGGCAGTACTTC. This translates into CASSVAVTGGRGQYF.

This chain joins TRBV11-2 and TRBJ2-1; 9 nucleotides match TRBD1. V gave up 4 bases and J gave up 2 bases; unmatched junction bases: 3. Germline V gene data show CDR1 as SGHAT and CDR2 as FQNNGV. The CDR3 has 15 amino acids. The CDR3 is CASSSRDRAYNEQFF. The CDR3 nucleotides are TGTGCCAGCAGCTCTCGGGACAGGGCCTACAATGAGCAGTTCTTC.

The chain joins TRBV5-4 to TRBJ2-3; the D gene is possibly TRBD1 (6 bases). V gave up 4 bases and J gave up 2 bases, with 20 bases separating them. CDR1 and CDR2 from the germline V gene are SGHNT and YYREEE (reference sequence). The length of the CDR3 is 17 residues. DNA for the CDR3: TGTGCCAGCAGCCCCGAGGGGGTGACAGCGTACACAGATACGCAGTATTTT. Encoded protein: CASSPEGVTAYTDTQYF.

The genes are TRBV5-6 and TRBJ2-7, with TRBD2 as a possible D gene (6 bases). Trimming cost V 0 bases and J 5 bases, with 18 bases left between them. This CDR3 has 16 amino acids. Germline lookup yields CDR1 SGHDT and CDR2 YYEEEE. The CDR3 loop reads CASSLAVSGVLDEQYF. The CDR3 DNA reads as TGTGCCAGCAGCTTGGCGGTCTCGGGGGTTCTAGACGAGCAGTACTTC.

The rearrangement uses TRBV19 and TRBJ1-5; possibly TRBD1 for D (5 bases). Germline CDR1 is LNHDA and CDR2 is SQIVND (reference sequence). The CDR3 totals 15 residues. The V and J ends lost 5 bases and 8 bases respectively, with 19 bases between them. The CDR3 bases are TGTGCCAGTAGTCAGTCAGGGTTCCTCAGGGAGCCCCAGCATTTT. Translated, it gives CASSQSGFLREPQHF.

The V gene is TRBV19, the J gene TRBJ2-7; the match to TRBD2 covers 13 bases. The trim removed 5 bases at V and 3 bases at J, leaving 10 bases unmatched. CDR1 LNHDA and CDR2 SQIVND come from the germline V gene (reference sequence). This CDR3 comprises 17 residues. The CDR3 DNA is TGTGCCAGTAGTTCCCGGACTAGCGGGGGACCGGGCTACGAGCAGTACTTC. Translated, it gives CASSSRTSGGPGYEQYF.

The chain is built from TRBV29-1 and TRBJ1-1; 8 bases agree with TRBD1. Trimming at V came to 8 bases and at J to 7 bases, leaving 9 bases not matched to a gene. Germline CDR1 SQVTM, CDR2 ANQGSEA. This CDR3 has 12 amino acids. CDR3 in DNA: TGCAGCTCACGCGCAGGGGGCGATGAAGCTTTCTTT. Protein product: CSSRAGGDEAFF.